These T cell receptor beta chains were read from a single sample in a study of T cells in Graves' hyperthyroidism and ophthalmopathy. TCRdb ran MiXCR on the multiplex PCR reads and lists one entry per CDR3 protein. The sample has 300,000 to 450,000 distinct CDR3 sequences, about 18% seen once. Source material: blood. These receptors were obtained from a man in his late teens or twenties with Graves' ophthalmopathy. Each CDR3 is given with its conserved first and last residue. Each record gives: clone size, V gene, J gene, CDR3 protein. Only some rows state a clone size, as once, few, many or a class for expanded clones.

abundance: many; v_gene: TRBV2; j_gene: TRBJ1-4; CDR3aa: CASSEAGSKLFF
abundance: many; v_gene: TRBV3-1; j_gene: TRBJ1-2; CDR3aa: CASSLEGDYGYTF
abundance: -; v_gene: TRBV5-1; j_gene: TRBJ2-7; CDR3aa: CASSWTSGRSSYEQYF
abundance: -; v_gene: TRBV7-2; j_gene: TRBJ2-2; CDR3aa: CASSLVRETTGELFF
abundance: -; v_gene: TRBV7-3; j_gene: TRBJ2-7; CDR3aa: CASSLTLDRVYPYEQYF
abundance: many; v_gene: TRBV28; j_gene: TRBJ2-1; CDR3aa: CASRPTGISYNEQFF
abundance: many; v_gene: TRBV12-3/TRBV12-4; j_gene: TRBJ2-7; CDR3aa: CASSLVSGTGLKNEQYF
abundance: many; v_gene: TRBV6-2/TRBV6-3; j_gene: TRBJ1-5; CDR3aa: CASSFHRDRFWQPQHF
abundance: -; v_gene: TRBV5-1; j_gene: TRBJ2-5; CDR3aa: CASLFETQYF
abundance: many; v_gene: TRBV18; j_gene: TRBJ2-3; CDR3aa: CASSPLSLDTQYF
abundance: -; v_gene: TRBV7-2; j_gene: TRBJ2-5; CDR3aa: CASSLTSGGRGETQYF
abundance: -; v_gene: TRBV20-1; j_gene: TRBJ2-1; CDR3aa: CSARHSGGRGEQFF
abundance: few; v_gene: TRBV27; j_gene: TRBJ2-3; CDR3aa: CATSDQTSTDTQYF
abundance: many; v_gene: TRBV20-1; j_gene: TRBJ2-7; CDR3aa: CSALKGAWEQYF
abundance: once; v_gene: TRBV13; j_gene: TRBJ2-5; CDR3aa: CASSQGLAYVQETQYF
abundance: -; v_gene: TRBV7-2; j_gene: TRBJ2-1; CDR3aa: CASSLQGIGEQFF
abundance: -; v_gene: TRBV3-1; j_gene: TRBJ1-2; CDR3aa: CASSQALQAGGYTF
abundance: -; v_gene: TRBV5-1; j_gene: TRBJ2-3; CDR3aa: CASNLQGMSTDTQYF
abundance: many; v_gene: TRBV2; j_gene: TRBJ2-3; CDR3aa: CASSSPGSSTDTQYF
abundance: many; v_gene: TRBV5-1; j_gene: TRBJ1-1; CDR3aa: CASRPQGSRLLRDTEAFF
abundance: -; v_gene: TRBV19; j_gene: TRBJ1-4; CDR3aa: CASSGQGFGEKLFF
abundance: few; v_gene: TRBV20-1; j_gene: TRBJ2-7; CDR3aa: CSAGSGLSPYEQYF
abundance: -; v_gene: TRBV7-8; j_gene: TRBJ1-6; CDR3aa: CASSFGQGAWSSYNSPLHF
abundance: -; v_gene: TRBV27; j_gene: TRBJ2-3; CDR3aa: CASRTGILSTDTQYF
abundance: many; v_gene: TRBV5-5; j_gene: TRBJ2-7; CDR3aa: CASRHRAPYEQYF
abundance: many; v_gene: TRBV7-9; j_gene: TRBJ2-3; CDR3aa: CASSLVHPSTDTQYF
abundance: many; v_gene: TRBV2; j_gene: TRBJ2-1; CDR3aa: CATRPGGYNEQFF
abundance: -; v_gene: TRBV7-9; j_gene: TRBJ1-2; CDR3aa: CASSLGTDNGYTF
abundance: -; v_gene: TRBV6-1; j_gene: TRBJ2-7; CDR3aa: CASSEDRGLSSYEQYF
abundance: once; v_gene: TRBV19; j_gene: TRBJ2-1; CDR3aa: CASTPSGGSIYEQFF
abundance: -; v_gene: TRBV9; j_gene: TRBJ1-2; CDR3aa: CASSVAAALNYGYTF
abundance: many; v_gene: TRBV28; j_gene: TRBJ2-2; CDR3aa: CASQHQGWTGELFF
abundance: many; v_gene: TRBV2; j_gene: TRBJ1-6; CDR3aa: CASSTREGGNSPLHF
abundance: few; v_gene: TRBV5-1; j_gene: TRBJ2-5; CDR3aa: CASSAHSGGPKETQYF
abundance: few; v_gene: TRBV24-1; j_gene: TRBJ1-5; CDR3aa: CATTPKGLGGGWLDQPQHF